One T cell receptor delta chain is described in this entry. What it binds is not known. Given a far larger clone just one base away, this is likely a sequencing read error. Within the sample, other DNA sequences also encode this same CDR3. This sample was taken from a study of γδ T cells in repeated Plasmodium falciparum infection. Overall study context: The natural-infection arm compared Malian children under seasonal malaria with matched Australian children. The study, taken as a whole, reports: Donors in Mali lived in a small rural village, largely one ethnic group. Vdelta2-negative gammadelta repertoires, largely Vdelta1+, seemingly showed infection-driven waves of new clonal selection.

Each sorted gammadelta sample had TRG and TRD chains sequenced. TCRdb redid clone calling on the multiplex PCR reads using CATT. The sample carries about 93,000 delta-chain clones, 0.9% to 1% recorded once. Gammadelta T cells were flow-sorted from PBMC into Vgamma9/Vdelta2+ and Vdelta2-negative populations for bulk analysis. CDR1 is TSWWSYY and CDR2 is QGS in the germline V gene. There are 20 residues in the CDR3. Unmatched junction bases numbered 18, after V lost 2 bases and J lost 2 bases. The receptor was isolated from a pool of human donors (malaria-infected and uninfected, not separated). Sequenced material: gamma-delta T cells from blood. The J gene is TRDJ1, the V gene TRDV1; 9 nucleotides align to TRDD3. The CDR3 DNA reads as TGTGCTCTTGGGGAATGCCTTACCACGACTGGGGGACCTGATACCGATAAACTCATCTTT. Its translation is CALGECLTTTGGPDTDKLIF.